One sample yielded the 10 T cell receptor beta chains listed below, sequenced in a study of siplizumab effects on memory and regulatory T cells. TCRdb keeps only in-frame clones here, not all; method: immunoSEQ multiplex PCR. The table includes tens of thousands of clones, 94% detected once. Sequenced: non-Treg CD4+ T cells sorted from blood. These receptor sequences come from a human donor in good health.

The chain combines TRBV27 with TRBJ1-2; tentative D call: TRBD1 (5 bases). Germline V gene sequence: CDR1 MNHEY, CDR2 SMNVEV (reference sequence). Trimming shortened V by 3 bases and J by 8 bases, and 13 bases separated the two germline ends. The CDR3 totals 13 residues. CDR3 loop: CASSLEGMRGYTF. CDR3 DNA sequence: TGTGCCAGCAGTTTGGAGGGGATGAGGGGCTACACCTTC.

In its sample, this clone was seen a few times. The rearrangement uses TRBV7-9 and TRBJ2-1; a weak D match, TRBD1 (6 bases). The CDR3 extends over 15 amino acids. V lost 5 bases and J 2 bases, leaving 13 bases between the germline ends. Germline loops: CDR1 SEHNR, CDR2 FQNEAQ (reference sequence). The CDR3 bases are TGTGCCAGCAGCGCTATTGGACAGACCTACAATGAGCAGTTCTTC. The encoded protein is CASSAIGQTYNEQFF. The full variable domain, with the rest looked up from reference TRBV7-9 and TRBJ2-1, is DTGVSQNPRHKITKRGQNVTFRCDPISEHNRLYWYRQTLGQGPEFLTYFQNEAQLEKSRLLSDRFSAERPKGSFSTLEIQRTEQGDSAMYLCASSAIGQTYNEQFFGPGTRLTVL.

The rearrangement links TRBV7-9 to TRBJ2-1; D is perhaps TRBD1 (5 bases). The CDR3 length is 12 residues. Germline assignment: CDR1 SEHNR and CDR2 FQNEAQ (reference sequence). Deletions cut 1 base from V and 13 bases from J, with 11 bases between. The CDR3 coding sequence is TGTGCCAGCAGCTTAGAAGGGGCATCACAGTTCTTC. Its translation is CASSLEGASQFF.

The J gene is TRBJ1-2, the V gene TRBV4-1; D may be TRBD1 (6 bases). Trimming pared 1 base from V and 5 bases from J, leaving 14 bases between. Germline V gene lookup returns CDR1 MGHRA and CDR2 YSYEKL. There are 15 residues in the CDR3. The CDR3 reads CASSQASGTRYGYTF. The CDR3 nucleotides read TGCGCCAGCAGCCAAGCCTCCGGGACAAGATATGGCTACACCTTC.

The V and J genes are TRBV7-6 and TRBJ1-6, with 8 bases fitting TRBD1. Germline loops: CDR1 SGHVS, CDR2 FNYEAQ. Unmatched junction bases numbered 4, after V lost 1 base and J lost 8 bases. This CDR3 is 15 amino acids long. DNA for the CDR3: TGTGCCAGCAGCTTAGTTACAGGGGGGGATTCACCCCTCCACTTT. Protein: CASSLVTGGDSPLHF.

CDR3 in amino acids: CASSAARGSRETQYF. As DNA, the CDR3 is TGTGCCAGCAGCGCTGCCAGGGGGTCAAGAGAGACCCAGTACTTC. The chain is built from TRBV5-6 and TRBJ2-5; TRBD1 agrees at 7 bases. Losses at the gene ends were 4 bases for V and 4 bases for J; bases not matched to a gene: 10. The CDR3 has 15 amino acids. CDR1 SGHDT and CDR2 YYEEEE come from the germline V gene.

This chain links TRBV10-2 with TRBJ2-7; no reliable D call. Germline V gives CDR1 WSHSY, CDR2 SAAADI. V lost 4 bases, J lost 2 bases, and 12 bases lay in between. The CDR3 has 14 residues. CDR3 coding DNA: TGCGCCAGCAGTGGACGCAGGTTCACCTACGAGCAGTACTTC. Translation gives CASSGRRFTYEQYF.

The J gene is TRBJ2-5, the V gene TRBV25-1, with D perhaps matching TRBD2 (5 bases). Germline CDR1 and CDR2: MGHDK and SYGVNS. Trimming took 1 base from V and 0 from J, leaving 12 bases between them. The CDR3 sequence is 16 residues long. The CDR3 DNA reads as TGTGCCAGCAGTGAATTGCGGCAGGAGGACCAAGAGACCCAGTACTTC. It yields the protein CASSELRQEDQETQYF. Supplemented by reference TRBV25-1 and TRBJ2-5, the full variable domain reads EADIYQTPRYLVIGTGKKITLECSQTMGHDKMYWYQQDPGMELHLIHYSYGVNSTEKGDLSSESTVSRIRTEHFPLTLESARPSHTSQYLCASSELRQEDQETQYFGPGTRLLVL.

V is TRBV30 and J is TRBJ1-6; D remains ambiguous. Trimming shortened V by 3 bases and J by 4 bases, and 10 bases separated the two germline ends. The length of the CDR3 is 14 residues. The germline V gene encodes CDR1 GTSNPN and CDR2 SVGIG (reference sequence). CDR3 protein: CAWSLVQYNSPLHF. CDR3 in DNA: TGTGCCTGGAGCCTCGTGCAGTATAATTCACCCCTCCACTTT. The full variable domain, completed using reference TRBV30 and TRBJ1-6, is SQTIHQWPATLVQPVGSPLSLECTVEGTSNPNLYWYRQAAGRGLQLLFYSVGIGQISSEVPQNLSASRPQDRQFILSSKKLLLSDSGFYLCAWSLVQYNSPLHFGNGTRLTVT.

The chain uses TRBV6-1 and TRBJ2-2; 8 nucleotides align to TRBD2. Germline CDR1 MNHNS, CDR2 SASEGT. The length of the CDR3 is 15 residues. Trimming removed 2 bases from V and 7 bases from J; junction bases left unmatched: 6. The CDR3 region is CASSELGGGIGELFF. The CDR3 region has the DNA TGTGCCAGCAGTGAATTAGGCGGGGGGATCGGGGAGCTGTTTTTT.